The sequence of this T cell receptor (beta chain) was determined in a study of blood T cell repertoires in COVID-19 (dated by TCRdb to the early 2020s). At the level of the whole study: Samples from collaborators originated in the United States, Italy and Spain and spanned both the acute and convalescent phases of COVID-19. The prospective study material was composed of cDNA or gDNA derived from T cells, B-cell-depleted T cells, or PBMCs. Deeply sampled blood TCRbeta repertoires from subjects exposed to, actively infected with, or recovered from COVID-19 were included in the dataset. The repertoires were released in a freely available public database meant as a resource for research on the immune response to SARS-CoV-2. Samples were obtained from the ongoing ImmuneRACE study (first 160 participants) and from 950 to 1,500 subjects provided by 6 global collaborators. A de-identified subject ID, COVID-19 status, age in years and sex were almost always included in the sample metadata. Where available, HLA class I and class II types were taken from metadata supplied by the sample provider and were not determined by assay-based typing.

About this clone: No cognate antigen has been identified for it. Per-base qualities were not stored, and no clone one base away is much larger.

One collaborating source in Seattle enrolled patients during active infection and followed them longitudinally through the course of disease. Each collaborating institution followed its own protocols to collect whole blood in K2EDTA tubes. Collaborator samples were shipped for TCRbeta analysis as frozen whole blood, isolated PBMCs, or DNA extracted from either sample type. Overall results and qualifications from the work: Clinical and demographic metadata were provided uncurated, with the amount varying by source and participant.

CDR1 and CDR2 are read off the germline V gene as SNHLY and FYNNEI. Including cysteine and phenylalanine, the CDR3 has 15 amino acids. This entry keeps only the CDR3 DNA: 45 bases, framed from base 1. V gives up 3 bases and J gives up 2 bases, and the segment between their germline ends measures 11 bases. The immunoSEQ Assay, a bias-controlled multiplex PCR, was used to amplify TCRbeta CDR3 regions from genomic DNA. The authors' analysis ran thus. The number of nucleated cells in each sample was estimated from the amplification of reference gene primers within the assay. To quantify the absolute abundance of each unique TCRbeta CDR3 rearrangement, sequence reads were collapsed and filtered. For each sample, productive Simpson clonality was calculated as the square root of Simpson's diversity index over productive rearrangements. TCRdb obtained this table from immuneACCESS and retained in-frame rearrangements with V and J assigned. These tables miss some clones; where compared with another copy, unresolved V genes account for less than half of the shortfall, and the remainder is unexplained. V and J calls and clone size are given by that table; D and trimming were obtained from the DNA. For this sample there are 150,000 to 200,000 clones; roughly 87% appear just once. About 8.3% of the sample comes from the top ten.

This clonotype was obtained from a woman in her 70s with COVID-19, enrolled during active disease. The chain employs TRBV2 and TRBJ1-5; a tentative D match to TRBD1 spans 6 bases. The sequencing input was peripheral blood. The nucleotide sequence is given as TGTGCCAGCAGTGAGGAAGGGGGTCGCAATCAGCCCCAGCATTTT. This yields the protein CASSEEGGRNQPQHF.